The rows below give T cell receptor beta chains drawn from one sample of a study of beta chain features in type 1 diabetes. Generated by immunoSEQ multiplex PCR, the TCRdb table keeps only in-frame clones and is missing some. The repertoire holds hundreds of thousands of clones, with approximately 16% as singletons. Sequencing used naive CD4+ T cells from blood. All receptors derive from a man aged 18 to 30 with type 1 diabetes. Each CDR3 is given with its conserved first and last residue. A D gene is named only where the DNA matches it firmly. Not every row has a clone size; where given, it reads once, few, many or a size class.

>TRBJ2-7|TRBV18|few|.
CASSPRTEGEQYF
TGTGCCAGCTCACCTAGGACAGAGGGCGAGCAGTACTTC
>TRBJ2-1|TRBV28|.|TRBD1
CASSRPEGQGLNNEQFF
TGTGCCAGCAGCCGTCCCGAAGGACAGGGGCTCAACAATGAGCAGTTCTTC
>TRBJ2-1|TRBV7-9|.|TRBD1
CAIQTGTAYNEQFF
TGTGCCATCCAAACCGGGACAGCCTACAATGAGCAGTTCTTC
>TRBJ2-7|TRBV11-2|.|.
CASSYYTYEQYF
TGTGCCAGCAGCTATTACACCTACGAGCAGTACTTC
>TRBJ2-7|TRBV7-2|.|.
CAVLKQGSYEQYF
TGTGCCGTCCTGAAACAGGGATCCTACGAGCAGTACTTC
>TRBJ2-4|TRBV29-1|many|.
CSVSGRLAKNIQYF
TGCAGCGTATCGGGTCGACTAGCCAAAAACATTCAGTACTTC
>TRBJ1-1|TRBV29-1|.|.
CSVGGAVTEAFF
TGCAGCGTTGGGGGCGCCGTCACTGAAGCTTTCTTT
>TRBJ1-1|TRBV21-1|few|.
CARTSGGVTEAFF
TGTGCCAGGACTTCAGGGGGCGTCACTGAAGCTTTCTTT
>TRBJ2-1|TRBV11-2|.|.
CASSLDRSSYNEQFF
TGTGCCAGCAGCCTCGACCGGAGCTCCTACAATGAGCAGTTCTTC
>TRBJ1-2|TRBV5-1|.|.
CASSLVFGDSGYTF
TGCGCCAGCAGCTTAGTGTTCGGGGATTCTGGCTACACCTTC
>TRBJ2-7|TRBV23-1|.|TRBD1
CASWTGTGYYEQYF
TGCGCCAGCTGGACCGGGACAGGGTACTACGAGCAGTACTTC
>TRBJ1-1|TRBV29-1|.|TRBD1
CSVSGQLNTEAFF
TGCAGCGTGTCGGGACAGCTGAACACTGAAGCTTTCTTT
>TRBJ1-2|TRBV6-1|.|.
CASSERGGKGDGYTF
TGTGCCAGCAGTGAACGGGGGGGCAAAGGAGATGGCTACACCTTC
>TRBJ1-5|TRBV5-1|.|TRBD1
CASSPDRAGQPQHF
TGCGCCAGCAGCCCCGACAGGGCCGGTCAGCCCCAGCATTTT
>TRBJ2-7|TRBV18|few|TRBD1
CASSPTGVEQYF
TGTGCCAGCTCACCGACAGGGGTTGAGCAGTACTTC
>TRBJ2-1|TRBV28|.|.
CASSLVQGFDEQFF
TGTGCCAGCAGTTTAGTTCAGGGGTTCGATGAGCAGTTCTTC
>TRBJ2-3|TRBV7-2|.|.
CASTATGSLGDTQYF
TGTGCCAGCACTGCAACAGGGTCGCTGGGAGATACGCAGTATTTT
>TRBJ2-1|TRBV28|.|TRBD1
CASSLFNLRGRDNEQFF
TGTGCCAGCAGTTTGTTTAACTTGAGGGGGCGAGACAATGAGCAGTTCTTC
>TRBJ2-7|TRBV20-1|.|.
CSASQASEQYF
TGCAGTGCTAGCCAGGCCTCCGAGCAGTACTTC
>TRBJ2-1|TRBV10-2|.|TRBD2
CASSDLTSGGYNEQFF
TGCGCCAGCAGTGATCTGACTAGCGGGGGGTACAATGAGCAGTTCTTC
>TRBJ2-4|TRBV18|.|TRBD1
CASSPRQGLAKNIQYF
TGTGCCAGCTCACCACGACAGGGGCTAGCCAAAAACATTCAGTACTTC
>TRBJ1-5|TRBV30|.|.
CAWGAGLNQPQHF
TGTGCCTGGGGGGCGGGGCTCAATCAGCCCCAGCATTTT
>TRBJ2-5|TRBV2|.|.
CASSADISRQETQYF
TGTGCCAGCAGTGCGGACATTTCTCGCCAAGAGACCCAGTACTTC
>TRBJ2-5|TRBV5-1|few|.
CASSPDSGVETQYF
TGCGCCAGCAGCCCGGACAGCGGGGTGGAGACCCAGTACTTC
>TRBJ1-2|TRBV11-2|few|TRBD1
CASSLFPTRDRHYGYTF
TGTGCCAGCAGCTTATTCCCCACCCGGGACAGGCACTATGGCTACACCTTC
>TRBJ2-1|TRBV5-1|.|TRBD1
CASSLAGTGRDEQFF
TGCGCCAGCAGCTTGGCCGGGACAGGGCGGGATGAGCAGTTCTTC